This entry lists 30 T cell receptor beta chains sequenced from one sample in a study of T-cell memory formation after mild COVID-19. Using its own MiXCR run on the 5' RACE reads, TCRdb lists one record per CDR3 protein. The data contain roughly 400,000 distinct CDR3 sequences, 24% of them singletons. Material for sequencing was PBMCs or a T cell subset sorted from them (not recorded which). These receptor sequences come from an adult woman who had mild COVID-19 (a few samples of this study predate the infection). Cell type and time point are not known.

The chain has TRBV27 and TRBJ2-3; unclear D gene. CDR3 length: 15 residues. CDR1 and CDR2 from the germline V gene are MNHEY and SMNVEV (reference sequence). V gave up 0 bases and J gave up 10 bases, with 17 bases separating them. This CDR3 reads CASSLSPIRHFPQYF. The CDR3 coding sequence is TGTGCCAGCAGTTTATCCCCTATTCGACATTTTCCGCAGTATTTT.

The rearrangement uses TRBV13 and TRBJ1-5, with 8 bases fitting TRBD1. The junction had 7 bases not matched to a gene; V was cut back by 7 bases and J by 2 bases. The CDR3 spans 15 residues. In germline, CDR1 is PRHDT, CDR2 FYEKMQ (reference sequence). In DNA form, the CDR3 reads TGTGCCAGCATCCGTATGGACAGGGGCAATCAGCCCCAGCATTTT. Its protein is CASIRMDRGNQPQHF.

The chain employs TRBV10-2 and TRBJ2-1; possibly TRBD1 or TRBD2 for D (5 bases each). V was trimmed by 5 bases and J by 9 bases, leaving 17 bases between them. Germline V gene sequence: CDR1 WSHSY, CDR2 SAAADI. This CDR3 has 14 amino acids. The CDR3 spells CASSPGTTRGEQFF. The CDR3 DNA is TGCGCCAGCAGTCCCGGGACCACGAGGGGTGAGCAGTTCTTC.

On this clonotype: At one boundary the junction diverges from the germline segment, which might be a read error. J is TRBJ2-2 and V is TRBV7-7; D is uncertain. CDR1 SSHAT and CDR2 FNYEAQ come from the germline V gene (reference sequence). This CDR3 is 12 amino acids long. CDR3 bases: TGTGCTAGCAGCTTACCGAGCGGGGAGCTGTTTTTT. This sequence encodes CASSLPSGELFF. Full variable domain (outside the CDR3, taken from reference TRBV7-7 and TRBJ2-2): GAGVSQSPRYKVTKRGQDVTLRCDPISSHATLYWYQQALGQGPEFLTYFNYEAQPDKSGLPSDRFSAERPEGSISTLTIQRTEQRDSAMYRCASSLPSGELFFGEGSRLTVL.

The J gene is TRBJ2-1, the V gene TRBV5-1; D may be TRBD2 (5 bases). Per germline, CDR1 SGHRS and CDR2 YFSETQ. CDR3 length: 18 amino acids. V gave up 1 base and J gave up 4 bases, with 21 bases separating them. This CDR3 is CASSLPHKGDWGYNEQFF. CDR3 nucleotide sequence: TGCGCCAGCAGCTTGCCACATAAGGGAGATTGGGGATACAATGAGCAGTTCTTC.

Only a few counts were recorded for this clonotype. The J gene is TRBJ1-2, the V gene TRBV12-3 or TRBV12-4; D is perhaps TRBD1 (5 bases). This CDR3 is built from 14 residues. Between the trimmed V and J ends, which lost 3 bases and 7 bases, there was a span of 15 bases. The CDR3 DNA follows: TGTGCCAGCAGTTTCGGGCGGGGGACGCTTGGCTACACCTTC. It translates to CASSFGRGTLGYTF.

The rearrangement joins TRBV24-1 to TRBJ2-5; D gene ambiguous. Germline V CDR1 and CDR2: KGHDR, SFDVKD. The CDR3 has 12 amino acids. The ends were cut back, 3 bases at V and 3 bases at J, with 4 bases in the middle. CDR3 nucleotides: TGTGCCACCAGTGATCCGAAAGAGACCCAGTACTTC. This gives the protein CATSDPKETQYF.

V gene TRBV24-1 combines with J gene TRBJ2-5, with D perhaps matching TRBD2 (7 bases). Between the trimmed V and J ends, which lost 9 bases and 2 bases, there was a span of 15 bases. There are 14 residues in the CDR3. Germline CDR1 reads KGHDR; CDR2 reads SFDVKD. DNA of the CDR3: TGTGCCACCGCTGGGGGGGCCCTTCAAGAGACCCAGTACTTC. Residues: CATAGGALQETQYF.

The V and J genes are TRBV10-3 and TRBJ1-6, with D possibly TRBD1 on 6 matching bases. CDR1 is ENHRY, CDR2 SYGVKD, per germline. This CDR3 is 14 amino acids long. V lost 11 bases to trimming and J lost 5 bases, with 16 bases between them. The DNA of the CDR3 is TGTGCCCCGAGCAGGGGCGTCGATAATTCACCCCTCCACTTT. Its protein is CAPSRGVDNSPLHF.

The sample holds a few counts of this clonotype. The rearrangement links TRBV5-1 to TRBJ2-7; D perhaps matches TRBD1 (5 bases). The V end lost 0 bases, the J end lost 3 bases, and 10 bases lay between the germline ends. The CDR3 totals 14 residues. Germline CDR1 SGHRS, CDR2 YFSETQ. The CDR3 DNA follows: TGCGCCAGCAGCTTGGGAGACAGCGTCTACGAGCAGTACTTC. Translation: CASSLGDSVYEQYF.

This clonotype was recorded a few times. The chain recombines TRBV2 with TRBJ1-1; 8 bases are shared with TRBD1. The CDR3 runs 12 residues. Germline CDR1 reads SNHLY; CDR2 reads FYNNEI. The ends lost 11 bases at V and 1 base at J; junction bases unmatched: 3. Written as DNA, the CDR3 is TGTGCCGGAGGGACAGGGAACACTGAAGCTTTCTTT. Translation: CAGGTGNTEAFF.

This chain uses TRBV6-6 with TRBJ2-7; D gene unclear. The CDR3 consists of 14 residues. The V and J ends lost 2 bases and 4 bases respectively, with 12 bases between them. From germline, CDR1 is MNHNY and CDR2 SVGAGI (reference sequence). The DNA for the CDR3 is TGTGCCAGCAGTTACGGGGTGGTGATTTACGAGCAGTACTTC. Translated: CASSYGVVIYEQYF.

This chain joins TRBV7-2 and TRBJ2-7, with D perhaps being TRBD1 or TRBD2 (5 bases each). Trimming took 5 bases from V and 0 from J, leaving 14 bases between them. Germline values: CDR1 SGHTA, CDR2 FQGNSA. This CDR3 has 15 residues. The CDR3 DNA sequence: TGTGCCAGCAGCCCAACCGGGACGGTCTCCTACGAGCAGTACTTC. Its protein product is CASSPTGTVSYEQYF.

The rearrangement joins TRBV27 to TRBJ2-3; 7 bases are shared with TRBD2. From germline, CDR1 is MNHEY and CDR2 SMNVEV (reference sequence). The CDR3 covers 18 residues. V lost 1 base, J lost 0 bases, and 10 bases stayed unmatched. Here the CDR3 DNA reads TGTGCCAGCAGTTTATTTTCCGGGGGGACGCTTAGCACAGATACGCAGTATTTT. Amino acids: CASSLFSGGTLSTDTQYF.

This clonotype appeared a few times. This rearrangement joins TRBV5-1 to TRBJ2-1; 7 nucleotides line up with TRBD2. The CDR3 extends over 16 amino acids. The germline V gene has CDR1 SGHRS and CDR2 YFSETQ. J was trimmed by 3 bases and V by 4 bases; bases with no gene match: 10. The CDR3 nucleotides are TGCGCCAGCAGCGAGCTGGGGGGGGTCAACTACAATGAGCAGTTCTTC. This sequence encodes CASSELGGVNYNEQFF.

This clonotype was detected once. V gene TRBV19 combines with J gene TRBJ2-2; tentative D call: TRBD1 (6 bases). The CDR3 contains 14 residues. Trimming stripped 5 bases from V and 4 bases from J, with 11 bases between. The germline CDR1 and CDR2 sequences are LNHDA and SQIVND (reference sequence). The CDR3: CASSSEGGTGELFF. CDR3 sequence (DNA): TGTGCCAGTAGTTCCGAAGGGGGCACCGGGGAGCTGTTTTTT.

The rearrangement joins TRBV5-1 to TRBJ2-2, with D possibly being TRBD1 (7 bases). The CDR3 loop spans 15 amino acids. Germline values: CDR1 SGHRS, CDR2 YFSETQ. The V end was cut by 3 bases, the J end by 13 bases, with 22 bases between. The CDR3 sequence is CASSWRDSEGVGLFF. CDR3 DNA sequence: TGCGCCAGCAGCTGGAGGGACAGCGAGGGTGTAGGGCTGTTTTTT.

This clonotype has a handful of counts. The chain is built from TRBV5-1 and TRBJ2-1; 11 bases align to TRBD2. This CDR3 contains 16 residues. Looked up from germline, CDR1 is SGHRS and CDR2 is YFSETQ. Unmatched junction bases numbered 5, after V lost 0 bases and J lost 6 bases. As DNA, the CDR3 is TGCGCCAGCAGCTTGGCGGCTAGCGGGAGGTCCAATGAGCAGTTCTTC. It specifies CASSLAASGRSNEQFF.

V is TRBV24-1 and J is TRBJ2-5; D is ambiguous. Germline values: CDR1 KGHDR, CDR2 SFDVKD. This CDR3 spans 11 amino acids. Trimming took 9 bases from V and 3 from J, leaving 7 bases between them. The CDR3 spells CATGEKETQYF. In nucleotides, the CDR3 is TGTGCCACCGGAGAGAAAGAGACCCAGTACTTC.

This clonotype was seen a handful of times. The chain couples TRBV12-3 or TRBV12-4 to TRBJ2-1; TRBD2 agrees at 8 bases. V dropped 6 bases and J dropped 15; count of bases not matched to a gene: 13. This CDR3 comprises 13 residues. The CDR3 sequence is CASSPGLALDPFF. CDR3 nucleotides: TGTGCCAGCAGCCCAGGACTAGCTCTTGATCCGTTCTTC.

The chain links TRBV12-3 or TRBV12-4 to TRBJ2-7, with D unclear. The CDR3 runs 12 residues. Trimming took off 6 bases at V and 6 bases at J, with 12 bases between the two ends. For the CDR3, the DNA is TGTGCCAGCAGCCCTGGACCTCTCGAGCAGTACTTC. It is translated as CASSPGPLEQYF.

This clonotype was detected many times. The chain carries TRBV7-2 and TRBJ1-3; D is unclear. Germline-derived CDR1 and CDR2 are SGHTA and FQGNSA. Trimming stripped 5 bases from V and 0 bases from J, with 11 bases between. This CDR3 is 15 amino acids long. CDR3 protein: CASSTRRSSGNTIYF. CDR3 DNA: TGTGCCAGCAGCACCCGACGCAGCTCTGGAAACACCATATATTTT.

The CDR3 DNA sequence: TGTGCCACCAGCAGAGACAGGGTAAATGTGGACGAGCAGTACTTC. It is translated as CATSRDRVNVDEQYF. V usage is TRBV15 and J usage is TRBJ2-7, with D possibly being TRBD1 (5 bases). Germline V gene sequence: CDR1 LNHNV, CDR2 YYDKDF (reference sequence). Trimming took 0 bases from V and 5 from J, leaving 14 bases between them. The CDR3 consists of 15 residues. Supplemented by reference TRBV15 and TRBJ2-7, the full variable domain reads DAMVIQNPRYQVTQFGKPVTLSCSQTLNHNVMYWYQQKSSQAPKLLFHYYDKDFNNEADTPDNFQSRRPNTSFCFLDIRSPGLGDTAMYLCATSRDRVNVDEQYFGPGTRLTVT.

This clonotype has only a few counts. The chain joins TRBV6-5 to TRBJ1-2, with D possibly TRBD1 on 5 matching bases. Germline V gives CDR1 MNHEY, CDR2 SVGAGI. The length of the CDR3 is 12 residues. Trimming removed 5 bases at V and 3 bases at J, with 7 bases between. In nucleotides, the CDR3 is TGTGCCAGCAGTCGGGACGACTATGGCTACACCTTC. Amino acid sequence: CASSRDDYGYTF.

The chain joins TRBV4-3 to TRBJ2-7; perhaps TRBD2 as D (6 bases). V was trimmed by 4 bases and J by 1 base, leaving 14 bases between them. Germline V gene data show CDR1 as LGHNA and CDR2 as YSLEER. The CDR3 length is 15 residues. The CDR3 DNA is TGCGCCAGCAGCCCTGGGGCGGGGTTATCCTACGAGCAGTACTTC. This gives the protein CASSPGAGLSYEQYF.

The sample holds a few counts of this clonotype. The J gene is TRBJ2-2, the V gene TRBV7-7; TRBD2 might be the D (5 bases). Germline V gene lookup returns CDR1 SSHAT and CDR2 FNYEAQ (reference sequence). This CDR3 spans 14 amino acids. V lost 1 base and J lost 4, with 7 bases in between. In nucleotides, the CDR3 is TGTGCCAGCAGCTTAGAGGCGGGCACCGGGGAGCTGTTTTTT. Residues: CASSLEAGTGELFF.

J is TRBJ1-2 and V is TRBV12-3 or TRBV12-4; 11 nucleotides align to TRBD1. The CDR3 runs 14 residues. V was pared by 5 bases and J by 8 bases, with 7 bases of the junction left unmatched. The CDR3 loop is CASSQPGQGGGYTF. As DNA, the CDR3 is TGTGCCAGCAGTCAGCCGGGACAGGGGGGAGGCTACACCTTC.

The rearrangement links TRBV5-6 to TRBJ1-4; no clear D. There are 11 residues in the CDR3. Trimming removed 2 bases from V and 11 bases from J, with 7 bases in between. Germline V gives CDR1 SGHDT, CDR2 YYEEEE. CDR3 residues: CASSLRGKLFF. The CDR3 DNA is TGTGCCAGCAGCTTAAGAGGGAAACTGTTTTTT.

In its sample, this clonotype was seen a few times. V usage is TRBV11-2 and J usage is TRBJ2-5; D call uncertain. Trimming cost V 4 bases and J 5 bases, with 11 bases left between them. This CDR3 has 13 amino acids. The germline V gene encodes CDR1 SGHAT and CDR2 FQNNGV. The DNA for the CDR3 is TGTGCCAGCAGCTCCCCAAGCAGTGAGACCCAGTACTTC. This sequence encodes CASSSPSSETQYF.

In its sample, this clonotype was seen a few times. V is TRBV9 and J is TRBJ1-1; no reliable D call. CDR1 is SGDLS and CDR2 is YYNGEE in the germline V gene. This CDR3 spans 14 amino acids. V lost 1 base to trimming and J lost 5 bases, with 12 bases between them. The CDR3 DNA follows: TGTGCCAGCAGCGTACAATCCGGGTGGACTGAAGCTTTCTTT. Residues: CASSVQSGWTEAFF.